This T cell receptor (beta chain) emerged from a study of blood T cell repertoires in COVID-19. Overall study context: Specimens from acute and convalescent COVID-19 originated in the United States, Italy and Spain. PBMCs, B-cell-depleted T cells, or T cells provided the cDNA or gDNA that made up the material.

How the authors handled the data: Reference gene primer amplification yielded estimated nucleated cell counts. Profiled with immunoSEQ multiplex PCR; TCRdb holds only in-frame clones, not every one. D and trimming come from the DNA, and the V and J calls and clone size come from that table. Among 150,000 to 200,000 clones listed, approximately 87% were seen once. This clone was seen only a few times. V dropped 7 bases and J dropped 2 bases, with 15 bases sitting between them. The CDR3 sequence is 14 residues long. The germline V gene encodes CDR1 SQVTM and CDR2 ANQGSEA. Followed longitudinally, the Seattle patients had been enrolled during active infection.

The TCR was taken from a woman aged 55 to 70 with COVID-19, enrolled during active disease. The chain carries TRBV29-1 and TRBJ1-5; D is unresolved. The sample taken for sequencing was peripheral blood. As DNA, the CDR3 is TGCAGCGCCTCAAGTGGGCAGGGCAATCAGCCCCAGCATTTT. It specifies CSASSGQGNQPQHF.